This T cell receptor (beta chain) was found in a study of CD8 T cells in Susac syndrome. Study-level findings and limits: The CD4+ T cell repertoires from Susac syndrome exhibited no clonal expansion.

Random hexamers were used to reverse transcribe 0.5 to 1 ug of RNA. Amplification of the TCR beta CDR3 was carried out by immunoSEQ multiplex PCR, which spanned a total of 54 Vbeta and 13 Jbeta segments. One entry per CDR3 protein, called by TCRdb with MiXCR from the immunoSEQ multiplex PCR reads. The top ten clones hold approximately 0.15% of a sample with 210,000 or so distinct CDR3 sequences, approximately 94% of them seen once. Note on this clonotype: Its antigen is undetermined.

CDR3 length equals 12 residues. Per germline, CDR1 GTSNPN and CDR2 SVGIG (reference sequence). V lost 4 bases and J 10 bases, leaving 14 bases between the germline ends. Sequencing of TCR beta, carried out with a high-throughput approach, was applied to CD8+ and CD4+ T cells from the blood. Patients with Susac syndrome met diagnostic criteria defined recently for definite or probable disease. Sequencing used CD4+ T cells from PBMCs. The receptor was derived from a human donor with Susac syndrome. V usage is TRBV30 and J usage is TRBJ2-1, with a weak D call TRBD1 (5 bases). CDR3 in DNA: TGTGCCTGGAACGAAGTAGGGGAAGAGCAGTTCTTC. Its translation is CAWNEVGEEQFF.